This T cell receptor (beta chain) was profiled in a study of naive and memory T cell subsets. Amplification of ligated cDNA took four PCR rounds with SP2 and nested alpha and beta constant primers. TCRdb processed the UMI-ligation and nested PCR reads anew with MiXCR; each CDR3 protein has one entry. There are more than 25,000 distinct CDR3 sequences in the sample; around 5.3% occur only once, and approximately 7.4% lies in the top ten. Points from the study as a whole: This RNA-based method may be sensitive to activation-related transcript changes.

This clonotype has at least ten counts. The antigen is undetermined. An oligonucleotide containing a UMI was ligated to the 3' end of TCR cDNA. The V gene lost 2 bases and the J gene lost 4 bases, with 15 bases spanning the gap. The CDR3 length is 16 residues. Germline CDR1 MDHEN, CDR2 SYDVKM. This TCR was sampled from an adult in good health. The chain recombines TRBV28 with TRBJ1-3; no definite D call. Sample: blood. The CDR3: CASSLQRGASGNTIYF. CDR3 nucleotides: TGTGCCAGCAGTTTACAGCGGGGTGCATCGGGAAACACCATATATTTT.